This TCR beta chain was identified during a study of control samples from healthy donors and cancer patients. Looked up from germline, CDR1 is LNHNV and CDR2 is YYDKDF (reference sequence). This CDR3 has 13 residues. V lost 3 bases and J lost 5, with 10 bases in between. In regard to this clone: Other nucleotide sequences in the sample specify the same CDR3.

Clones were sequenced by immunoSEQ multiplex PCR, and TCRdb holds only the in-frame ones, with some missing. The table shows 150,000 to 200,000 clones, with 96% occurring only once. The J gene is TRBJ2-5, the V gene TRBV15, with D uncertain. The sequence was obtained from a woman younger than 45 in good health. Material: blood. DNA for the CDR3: TGTGCCACCAGCAGGGTTGGGTGGGAGACCCAGTACTTC. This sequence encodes CATSRVGWETQYF.